This TCR beta chain was sequenced for a study of T-cell reconstitution after alpha-beta-depleted transplantation in children. The germline V and J ends were trimmed by 6 bases and 9 bases, with 18 bases remaining between them. From germline, CDR1 is MDHEN and CDR2 SYDVKM. The CDR3 has 13 amino acids. This clonotype was observed a handful of times. For TCRbeta, the library was prepared with unique molecular identifiers. TCRdb called the PCR reads again in MiXCR, with one record for every CDR3 protein. The sample comprises a few hundred thousand distinct CDR3 sequences, around a tenth of which are singletons, and less than 2.5% rests with the top ten.

This chain uses TRBV28 with TRBJ2-7; tentative D call: TRBD2 (7 bases). The receptor's source is a human donor who donated a stem cell graft to a child with acute lymphoblastic leukemia. Sequencing used PBMCs from the stem cell graft donor, obtained from the stem cell graft. The CDR3 coding sequence is TGTGCCAGCAGATCCGACCCGGGGGGCGTGCAGTACTTC. It translates to CASRSDPGGVQYF.